This T cell receptor beta chain comes out of a study of blood T cell repertoires in COVID-19. Looking at the study overall: Spain, Italy and the United States supplied samples that represented acute and convalescent COVID-19.

The CDR3 runs to 15 residues. Trimming left V 2 bases short and J 8 bases short, with 15 bases between. CDR1 MDHEN and CDR2 SYDVKM come from the germline V gene. The method was immunoSEQ multiplex PCR; TCRdb's version includes in-frame clones alone and lacks a portion of them. The sample holds a few hundred thousand clones; 80% to 85% are singletons and the top ten take 3% to 4%. Sequencing input: peripheral blood. This clonotype originated in a woman aged 18-29 years with acute or convalescent COVID-19. The chain links TRBV28 to TRBJ1-4; perhaps TRBD1 as D (5 bases). The CDR3 spells CASSLGSSGDEKLFF. As DNA, the CDR3 is TGTGCCAGCAGTTTAGGGAGCAGCGGGGACGAAAAACTGTTTTTT.